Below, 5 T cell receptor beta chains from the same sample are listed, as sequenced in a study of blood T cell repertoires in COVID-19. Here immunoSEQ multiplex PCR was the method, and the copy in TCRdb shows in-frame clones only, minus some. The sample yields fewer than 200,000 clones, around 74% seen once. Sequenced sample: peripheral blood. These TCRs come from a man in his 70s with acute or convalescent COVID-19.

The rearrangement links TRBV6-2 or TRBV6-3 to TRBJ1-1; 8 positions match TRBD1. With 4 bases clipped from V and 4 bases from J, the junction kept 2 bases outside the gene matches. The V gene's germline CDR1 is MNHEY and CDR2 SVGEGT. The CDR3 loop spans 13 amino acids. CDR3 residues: CASSSTGATEAFF. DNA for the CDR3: TGTGCCAGCAGTTCGACAGGGGCCACTGAAGCTTTCTTT.

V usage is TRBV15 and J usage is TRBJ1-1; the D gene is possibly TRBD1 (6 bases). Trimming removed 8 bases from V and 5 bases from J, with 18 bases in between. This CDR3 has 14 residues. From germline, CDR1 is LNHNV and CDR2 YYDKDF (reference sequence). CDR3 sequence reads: CATSNAGEKTEAFF. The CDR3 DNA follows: TGTGCCACCTCTAATGCAGGGGAAAAAACTGAAGCTTTCTTT.

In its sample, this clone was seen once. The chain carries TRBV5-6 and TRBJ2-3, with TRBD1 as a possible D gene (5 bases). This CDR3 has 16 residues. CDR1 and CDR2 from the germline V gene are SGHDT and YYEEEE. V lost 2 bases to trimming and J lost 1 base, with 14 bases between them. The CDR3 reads CASSLAVGRGTDTQYF. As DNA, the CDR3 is TGTGCCAGCAGCTTAGCCGTGGGCAGGGGCACAGATACGCAGTATTTT.

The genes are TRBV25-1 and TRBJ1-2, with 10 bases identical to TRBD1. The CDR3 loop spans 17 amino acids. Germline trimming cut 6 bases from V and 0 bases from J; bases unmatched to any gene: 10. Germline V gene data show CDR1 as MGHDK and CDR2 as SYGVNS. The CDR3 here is CASRRAGQGPSNYGYTF. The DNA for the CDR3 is TGTGCCAGCAGAAGGGCGGGACAGGGGCCCTCTAACTATGGCTACACCTTC.

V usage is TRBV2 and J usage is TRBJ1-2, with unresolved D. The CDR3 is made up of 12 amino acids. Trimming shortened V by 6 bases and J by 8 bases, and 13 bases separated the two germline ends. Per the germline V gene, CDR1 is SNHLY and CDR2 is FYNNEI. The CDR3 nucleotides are TGTGCCAGCAGGTCCAGGCTTTACGGCTACACCTTC. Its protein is CASRSRLYGYTF.